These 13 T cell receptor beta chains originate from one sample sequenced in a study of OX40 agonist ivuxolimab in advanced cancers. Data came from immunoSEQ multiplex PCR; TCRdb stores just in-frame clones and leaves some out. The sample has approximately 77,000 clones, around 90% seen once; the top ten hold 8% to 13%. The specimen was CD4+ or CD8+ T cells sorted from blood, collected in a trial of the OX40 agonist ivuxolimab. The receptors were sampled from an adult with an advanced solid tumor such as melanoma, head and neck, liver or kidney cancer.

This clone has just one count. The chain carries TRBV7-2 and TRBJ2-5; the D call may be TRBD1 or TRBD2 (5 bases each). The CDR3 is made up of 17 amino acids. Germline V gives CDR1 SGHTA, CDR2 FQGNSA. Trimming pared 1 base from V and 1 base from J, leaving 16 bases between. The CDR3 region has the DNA TGTGCCAGCAGCTTAGGTCCCGGGTCAGGGACCCAAGAGACCCAGTACTTC. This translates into CASSLGPGSGTQETQYF.

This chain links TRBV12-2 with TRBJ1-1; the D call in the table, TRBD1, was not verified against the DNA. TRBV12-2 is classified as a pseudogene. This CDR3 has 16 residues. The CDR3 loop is CASRPRQGRMNTEAFF. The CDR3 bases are TGTGCAAGTCGCCCCAGACAGGGCAGGATGAACACTGAAGCTTTCTTT.

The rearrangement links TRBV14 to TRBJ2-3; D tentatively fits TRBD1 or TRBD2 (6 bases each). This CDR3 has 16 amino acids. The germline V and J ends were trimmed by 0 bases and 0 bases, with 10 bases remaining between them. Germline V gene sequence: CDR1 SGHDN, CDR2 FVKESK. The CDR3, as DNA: TGTGCCAGCAGCCAAGAGGTGGGGGGCAGCACAGATACGCAGTATTTT. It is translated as CASSQEVGGSTDTQYF. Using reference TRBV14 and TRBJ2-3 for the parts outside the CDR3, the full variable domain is EAGVTQFPSHSVIEKGQTVTLRCDPISGHDNLYWYRRVMGKEIKFLLHFVKESKQDESGMPNNRFLAERTGGTYSTLKVQPAELEDSGVYFCASSQEVGGSTDTQYFGPGTRLTVL.

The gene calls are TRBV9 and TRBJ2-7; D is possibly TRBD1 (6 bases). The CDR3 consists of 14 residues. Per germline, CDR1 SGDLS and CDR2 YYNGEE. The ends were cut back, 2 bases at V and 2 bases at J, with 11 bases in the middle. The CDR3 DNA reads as TGTGCCAGCAGCGTTGATGGGGGCACCTACGAGCAGTACTTC. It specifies CASSVDGGTYEQYF.

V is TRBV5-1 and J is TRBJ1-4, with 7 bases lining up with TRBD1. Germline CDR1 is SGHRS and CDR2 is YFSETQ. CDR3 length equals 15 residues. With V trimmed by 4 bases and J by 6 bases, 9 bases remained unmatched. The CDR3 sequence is CASSVGQAKHEKLFF. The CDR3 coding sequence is TGCGCCAGCAGCGTAGGACAGGCAAAACATGAAAAACTGTTTTTT.

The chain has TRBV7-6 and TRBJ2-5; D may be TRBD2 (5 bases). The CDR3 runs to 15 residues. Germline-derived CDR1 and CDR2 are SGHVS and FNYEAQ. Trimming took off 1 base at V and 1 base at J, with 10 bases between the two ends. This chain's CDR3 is CASSLVPSGQETQYF. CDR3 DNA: TGTGCCAGCAGCTTAGTCCCAAGCGGCCAAGAGACCCAGTACTTC.

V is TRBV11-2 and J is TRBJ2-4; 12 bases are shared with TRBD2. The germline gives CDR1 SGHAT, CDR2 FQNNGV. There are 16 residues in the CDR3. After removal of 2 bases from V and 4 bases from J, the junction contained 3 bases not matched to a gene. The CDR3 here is CASSLLAGGRKNIQYF. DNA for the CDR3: TGTGCCAGCAGCTTACTAGCGGGGGGGCGAAAAAACATTCAGTACTTC.

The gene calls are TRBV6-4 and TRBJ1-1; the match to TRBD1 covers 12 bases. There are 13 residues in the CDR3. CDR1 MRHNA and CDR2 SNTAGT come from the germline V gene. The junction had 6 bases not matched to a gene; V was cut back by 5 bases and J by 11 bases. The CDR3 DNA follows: TGTGCCAGCAGTCCCGGGACAGGGGGCTGGGCTTTCTTT. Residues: CASSPGTGGWAFF.

The CDR3 region has the DNA TGTGCAAGTCGCTTATTCTCGGGACAGGGGAAGTCCTACGAGCAGTACTTC. Translated, it gives CASRLFSGQGKSYEQYF. V and J are TRBV12-2 and TRBJ2-7; the DNA was not used to check the table's D call, TRBD1. TRBV12-2 is recorded as a pseudogene. This CDR3 has 17 amino acids.

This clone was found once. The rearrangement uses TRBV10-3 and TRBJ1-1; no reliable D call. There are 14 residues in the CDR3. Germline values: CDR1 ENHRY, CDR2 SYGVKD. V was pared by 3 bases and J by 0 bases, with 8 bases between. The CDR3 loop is CAISDTAMNTEAFF. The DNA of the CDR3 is TGTGCCATCAGTGACACAGCCATGAACACTGAAGCTTTCTTT.

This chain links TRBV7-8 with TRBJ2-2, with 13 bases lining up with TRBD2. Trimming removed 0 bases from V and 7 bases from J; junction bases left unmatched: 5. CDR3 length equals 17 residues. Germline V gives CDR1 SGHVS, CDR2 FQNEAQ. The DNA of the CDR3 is TGTGCCAGCAGCTTAGCACTAGCGGGGGGGCGCGGCGGGGAGCTGTTTTTT. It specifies CASSLALAGGRGGELFF.

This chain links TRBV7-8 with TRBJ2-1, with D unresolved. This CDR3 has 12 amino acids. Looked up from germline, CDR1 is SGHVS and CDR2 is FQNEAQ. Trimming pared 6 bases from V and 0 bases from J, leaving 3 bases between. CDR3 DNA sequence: TGTGCCAGCAGGGGCTCCTACAATGAGCAGTTCTTC. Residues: CASRGSYNEQFF.

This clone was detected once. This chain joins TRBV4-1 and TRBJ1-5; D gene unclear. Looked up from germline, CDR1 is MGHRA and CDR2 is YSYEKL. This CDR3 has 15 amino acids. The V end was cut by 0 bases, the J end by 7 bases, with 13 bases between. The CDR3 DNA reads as TGCGCCAGCAGCCAAGATCCTGAAGGGTGGCAGCCCCAGCATTTT. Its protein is CASSQDPEGWQPQHF.